The present T cell receptor (beta chain) was sequenced within a study of post-analysis software for immune sequencing data. Notes on the study in general: Relative to controls, patients had five TRBV segments at higher frequency, with TRBV5-6, TRBV5-1 and TRBV20-1 among these.

The TCR beta cDNA libraries contained unique molecular identifiers. TCRdb used MiXCR to reprocess the PCR reads, holding one entry per CDR3 protein. The profile shows about 540,000 distinct CDR3 sequences, about a third of them singletons. V was shortened by 5 bases and J by 4 bases, with 11 bases between the two germline ends. CDR3 size: 14 residues. Germline CDR1 MNHEY, CDR2 SMNVEV (reference sequence). A note on this clonotype: No antigen is known for it.

The rearrangement uses TRBV27 and TRBJ1-4; no firm D call. The sequence derives from a girl between 2 and 17 years old with multiple sclerosis. Material for sequencing was blood. CDR3 amino acids: CASSPYGHNEKLFF. The CDR3 bases are TGTGCCAGCAGTCCTTACGGCCATAATGAAAAACTGTTTTTT.